This passage covers 7 T cell receptor beta chains from one sample sequenced in a study of response to subunit inactivated influenza vaccine. Via MiXCR, TCRdb re-called the RT-PCR reads, giving one row per CDR3 protein. The sample includes about 620,000 distinct CDR3 sequences, over 9% of them seen just once. A further study also used this sample, focusing on T cells expressing NK-cell markers. From that second work: TCR beta cDNA was made by 5'RACE template switching with UMIs.

The sequenced sample was PBMCs from blood, obtained on the day of vaccination. These receptor sequences come from a man aged 50-59 years who received an inactivated influenza vaccine.

The chain combines TRBV10-1 with TRBJ2-7; D ambiguous. The CDR3 covers 14 residues. Trimming shortened V by 2 bases and J by 4 bases, and 12 bases separated the two germline ends. CDR1 and CDR2 (germline): WNHNN, SYGVQD (reference sequence). The CDR3 is CASSEGSGAYEQYF. The CDR3 region has the DNA TGCGCCAGCAGTGAGGGGTCCGGTGCGTACGAGCAGTACTTC.

Turning to this clonotype: The likely explanation is a read error, given a far larger clone one base away. This chain joins TRBV14 and TRBJ2-6; maybe TRBD1 (5 bases). The CDR3 covers 13 residues. The germline CDR1 and CDR2 sequences are SGHDN and FVKESK. CDR3 sequence: CASSLSGANVLSF. CDR3 nucleotides: TGTGCCAGCAGCCTCTCTGGGGCCAACGTCCTGTCTTTC.

This clonotype was detected only a few times. The genes are TRBV7-7 and TRBJ2-1, with D perhaps assigned TRBD1 or TRBD2 (5 bases each). Trimming removed 4 bases at V and 7 bases at J, with 14 bases between. This CDR3 has 14 residues. The germline V gene encodes CDR1 SSHAT and CDR2 FNYEAQ (reference sequence). The CDR3 sequence: CASSSSRGLNEQFF. CDR3 nucleotides: TGTGCCAGCAGCTCTAGCCGGGGCTTGAATGAGCAGTTCTTC. Combining the CDR3 with reference TRBV7-7 and TRBJ2-1 gives the whole variable domain GAGVSQSPRYKVTKRGQDVTLRCDPISSHATLYWYQQALGQGPEFLTYFNYEAQPDKSGLPSDRFSAERPEGSISTLTIQRTEQRDSAMYRCASSSSRGLNEQFFGPGTRLTVL.

This clonotype was seen a handful of times. This chain uses TRBV29-1 with TRBJ2-1; the D is unclear. Looked up from germline, CDR1 is SQVTM and CDR2 is ANQGSEA. CDR3 length: 13 amino acids. V was clipped by 7 bases and J by 3 bases, with 13 bases between them. In nucleotides, the CDR3 is TGCAGCGCCGGCGGTGGGGTCTACAATGAGCAGTTCTTC. Residues: CSAGGGVYNEQFF.

V and J are TRBV5-1 and TRBJ2-7; 9 nucleotides match TRBD2. The germline gives CDR1 SGHRS, CDR2 YFSETQ. The CDR3 is made up of 16 amino acids. V was pared by 4 bases and J by 3 bases, with 11 bases of the junction left unmatched. The CDR3 region is CASSPLGLAGSYEQYF. The CDR3 coding sequence is TGCGCCAGCAGCCCTTTGGGGCTAGCGGGGAGCTACGAGCAGTACTTC.

V usage is TRBV3-1 and J usage is TRBJ2-7, with 9 positions matching TRBD2. The V segment lost 4 bases and the J segment 7 bases; nucleotides outside the gene matches: 11. CDR3 length equals 15 residues. From germline, CDR1 is LGHDT and CDR2 YNNKEL (reference sequence). This CDR3 reads CASSLSGGRHLEQYF. As DNA, the CDR3 is TGTGCCAGCAGCCTAAGCGGGGGGCGACACCTTGAGCAGTACTTC.

The CDR3 sequence is CASSVTGTGRADTQYF. CDR3 nucleotide sequence: TGTGCCAGCAGCGTCACCGGGACAGGGAGGGCAGATACGCAGTATTTT. The chain joins TRBV12-3 or TRBV12-4 to TRBJ2-3; 9 bases line up with TRBD1. This CDR3 region has 16 residues. The junction had 11 bases not matched to a gene; V was cut back by 6 bases and J by 4 bases.